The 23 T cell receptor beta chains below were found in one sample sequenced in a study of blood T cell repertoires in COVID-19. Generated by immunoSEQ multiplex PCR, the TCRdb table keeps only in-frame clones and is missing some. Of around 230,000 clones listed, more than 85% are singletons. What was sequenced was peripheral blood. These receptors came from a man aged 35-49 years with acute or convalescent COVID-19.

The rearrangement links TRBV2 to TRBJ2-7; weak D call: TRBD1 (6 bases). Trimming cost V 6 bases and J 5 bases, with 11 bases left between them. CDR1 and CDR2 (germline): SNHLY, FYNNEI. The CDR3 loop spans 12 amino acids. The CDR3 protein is CASRERGNEQYF. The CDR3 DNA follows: TGTGCCAGCAGAGAAAGGGGGAACGAGCAGTACTTC.

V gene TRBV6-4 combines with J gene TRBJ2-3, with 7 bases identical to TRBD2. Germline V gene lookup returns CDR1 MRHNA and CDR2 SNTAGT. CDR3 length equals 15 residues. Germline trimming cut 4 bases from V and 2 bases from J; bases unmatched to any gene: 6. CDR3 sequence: CASSGGGGNTDTQYF. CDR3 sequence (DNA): TGTGCCAGCAGTGGCGGCGGGGGTAACACAGATACGCAGTATTTT.

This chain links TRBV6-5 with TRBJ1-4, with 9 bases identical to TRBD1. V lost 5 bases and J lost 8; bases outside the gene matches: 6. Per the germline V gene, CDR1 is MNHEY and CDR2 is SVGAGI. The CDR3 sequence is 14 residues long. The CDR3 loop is CASSIQGAREKLFF. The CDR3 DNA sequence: TGTGCCAGCAGTATACAGGGGGCAAGAGAAAAACTGTTTTTT.

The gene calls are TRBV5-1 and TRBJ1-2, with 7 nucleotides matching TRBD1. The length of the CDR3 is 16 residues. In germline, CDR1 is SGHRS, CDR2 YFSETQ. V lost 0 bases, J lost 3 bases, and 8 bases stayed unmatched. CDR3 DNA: TGCGCCAGCAGCTTGGCAGGGGGAAGGAGTGACTATGGCTACACCTTC. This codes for CASSLAGGRSDYGYTF.

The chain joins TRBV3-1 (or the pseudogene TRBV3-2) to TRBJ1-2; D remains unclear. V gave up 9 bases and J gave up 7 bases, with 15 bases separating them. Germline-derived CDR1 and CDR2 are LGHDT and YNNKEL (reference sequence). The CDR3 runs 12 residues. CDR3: CASSRVEGGYTF. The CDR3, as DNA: TGTGCCAGTAGTCGGGTGGAAGGTGGCTACACCTTC.

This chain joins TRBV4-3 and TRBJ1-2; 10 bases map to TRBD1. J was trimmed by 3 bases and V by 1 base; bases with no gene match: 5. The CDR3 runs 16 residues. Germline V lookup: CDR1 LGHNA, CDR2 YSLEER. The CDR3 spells CASSQGTGGFHYGYTF. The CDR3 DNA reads TGCGCCAGCAGCCAAGGGACAGGGGGATTTCACTATGGCTACACCTTC.

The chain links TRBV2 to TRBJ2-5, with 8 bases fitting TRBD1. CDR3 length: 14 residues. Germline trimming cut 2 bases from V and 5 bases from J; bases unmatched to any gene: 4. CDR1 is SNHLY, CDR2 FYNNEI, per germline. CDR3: CASSEQGAGETQYF. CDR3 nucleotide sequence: TGTGCCAGCAGTGAACAGGGGGCTGGGGAGACCCAGTACTTC. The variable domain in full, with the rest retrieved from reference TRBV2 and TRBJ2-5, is EPEVTQTPSHQVTQMGQEVILRCVPISNHLYFYWYRQILGQKVEFLVSFYNNEISEKSEIFDDQFSVERPDGSNFTLKIRSTKLEDSAMYFCASSEQGAGETQYFGPGTRLLVL.

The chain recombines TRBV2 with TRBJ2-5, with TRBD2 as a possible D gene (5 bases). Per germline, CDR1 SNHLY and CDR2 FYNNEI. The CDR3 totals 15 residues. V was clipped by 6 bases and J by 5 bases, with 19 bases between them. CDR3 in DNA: TGTGCCAGCAGAACTATACTAATGCCGGGGGAGACCCAGTACTTC. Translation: CASRTILMPGETQYF.

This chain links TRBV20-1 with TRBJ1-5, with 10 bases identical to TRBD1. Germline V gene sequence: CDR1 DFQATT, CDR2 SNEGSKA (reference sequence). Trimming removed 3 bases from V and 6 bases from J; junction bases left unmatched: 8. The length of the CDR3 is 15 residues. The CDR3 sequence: CSASSEDRGFQPQHF. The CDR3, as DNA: TGCAGTGCTAGTTCTGAGGACAGGGGGTTTCAGCCCCAGCATTTT.

The CDR3 DNA reads TGTGCCAGTAGTAGACAAACGGGACAGGGATTCACTGGAAACACCATATATTTT. Translation: CASSRQTGQGFTGNTIYF. The J gene is TRBJ1-3, the V gene TRBV19, with 9 positions matching TRBD1. J lost 2 bases, V lost 4 bases, and 12 bases had no gene match. The CDR3 contains 18 residues. The germline CDR1 and CDR2 sequences are LNHDA and SQIVND (reference sequence).

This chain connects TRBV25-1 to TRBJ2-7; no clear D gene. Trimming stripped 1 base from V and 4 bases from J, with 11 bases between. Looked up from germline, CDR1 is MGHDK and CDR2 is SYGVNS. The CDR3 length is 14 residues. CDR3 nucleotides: TGTGCCAGCAGTGAATTCTATTCGCAATACGAGCAGTACTTC. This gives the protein CASSEFYSQYEQYF.

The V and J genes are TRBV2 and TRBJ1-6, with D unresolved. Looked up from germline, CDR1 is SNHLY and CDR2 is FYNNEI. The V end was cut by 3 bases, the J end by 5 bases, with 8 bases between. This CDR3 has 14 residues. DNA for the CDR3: TGTGCCAGCAGTGACAGTACGAATAATTCACCCCTCCACTTT. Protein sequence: CASSDSTNNSPLHF.

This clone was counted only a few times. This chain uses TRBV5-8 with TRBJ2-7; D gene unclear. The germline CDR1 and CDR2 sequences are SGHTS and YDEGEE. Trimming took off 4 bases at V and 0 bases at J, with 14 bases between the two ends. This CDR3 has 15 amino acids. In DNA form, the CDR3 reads TGTGCCAGCAGCCTTCTTCCGGGTCTCTCCTACGAGCAGTACTTC. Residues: CASSLLPGLSYEQYF.

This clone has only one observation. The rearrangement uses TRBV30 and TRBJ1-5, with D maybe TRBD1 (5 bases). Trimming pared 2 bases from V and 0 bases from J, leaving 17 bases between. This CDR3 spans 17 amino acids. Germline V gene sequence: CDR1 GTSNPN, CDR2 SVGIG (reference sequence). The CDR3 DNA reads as TGTGCCTGGAGTTCCCAGGACATCTCATATAGCAATCAGCCCCAGCATTTT. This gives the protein CAWSSQDISYSNQPQHF.

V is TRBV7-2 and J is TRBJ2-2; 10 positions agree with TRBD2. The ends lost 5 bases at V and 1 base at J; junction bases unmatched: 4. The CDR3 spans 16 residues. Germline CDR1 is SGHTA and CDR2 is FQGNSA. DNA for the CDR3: TGTGCCAGCAGCCAGCGACTAGCGGGGAACACCGGGGAGCTGTTTTTT. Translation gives CASSQRLAGNTGELFF.

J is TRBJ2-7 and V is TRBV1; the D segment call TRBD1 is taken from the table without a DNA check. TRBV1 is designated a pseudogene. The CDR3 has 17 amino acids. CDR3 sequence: CTSSQDTGTGTPYEQYF. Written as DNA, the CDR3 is TGCACCAGCAGCCAAGATACCGGGACAGGGACCCCCTACGAGCAGTACTTC.

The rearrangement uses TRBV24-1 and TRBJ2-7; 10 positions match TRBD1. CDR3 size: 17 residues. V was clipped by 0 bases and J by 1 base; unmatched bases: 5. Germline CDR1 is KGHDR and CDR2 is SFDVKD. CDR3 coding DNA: TGTGCCACCAGTGATTTGCCAAAGGACAGGGGGTCCTACGAGCAGTACTTC. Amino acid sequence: CATSDLPKDRGSYEQYF.

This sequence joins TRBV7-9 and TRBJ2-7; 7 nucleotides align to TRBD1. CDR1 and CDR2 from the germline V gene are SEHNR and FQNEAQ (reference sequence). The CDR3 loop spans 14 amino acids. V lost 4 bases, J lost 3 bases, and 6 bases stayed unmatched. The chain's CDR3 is CASSSIQGYYEQYF. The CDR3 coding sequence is TGTGCCAGCAGCTCGATACAGGGGTACTACGAGCAGTACTTC.

In nucleotides, the CDR3 is TGTGCCAGCAGCGTAGCCAGGGGGAATGAGCAGTTCTTC. Protein sequence: CASSVARGNEQFF. V gene TRBV9 combines with J gene TRBJ2-1; 7 bases are a match to TRBD1. CDR1 and CDR2 from the germline V gene are SGDLS and YYNGEE. J lost 7 bases, V lost 0 bases, and 1 base had no gene match. The CDR3 runs to 13 residues.

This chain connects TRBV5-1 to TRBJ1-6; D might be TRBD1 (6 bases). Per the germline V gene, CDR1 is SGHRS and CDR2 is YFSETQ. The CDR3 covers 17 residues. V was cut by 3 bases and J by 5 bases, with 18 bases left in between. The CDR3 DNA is TGCGCCAGCAGCTCATGGGACATCGACAGTCATAATTCACCCCTCCACTTT. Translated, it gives CASSSWDIDSHNSPLHF.

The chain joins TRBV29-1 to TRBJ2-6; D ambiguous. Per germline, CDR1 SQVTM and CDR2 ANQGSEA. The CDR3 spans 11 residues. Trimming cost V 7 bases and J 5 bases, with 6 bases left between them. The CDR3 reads CSGYWANVLTF. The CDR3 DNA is TGCAGCGGTTACTGGGCCAACGTCCTGACTTTC.

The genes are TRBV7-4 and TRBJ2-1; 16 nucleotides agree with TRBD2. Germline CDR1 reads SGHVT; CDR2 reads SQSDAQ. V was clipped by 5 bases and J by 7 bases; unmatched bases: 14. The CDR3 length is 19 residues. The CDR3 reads CASSNNGTSGGAAWNEQFF. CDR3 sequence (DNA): TGTGCCAGCAGCAACAACGGGACTAGCGGGGGGGCCGCGTGGAATGAGCAGTTCTTC.

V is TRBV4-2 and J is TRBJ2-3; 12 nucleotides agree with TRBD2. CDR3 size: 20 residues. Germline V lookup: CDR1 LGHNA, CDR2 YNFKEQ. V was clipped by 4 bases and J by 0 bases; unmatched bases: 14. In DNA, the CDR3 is TGTGCCAGCAGCCCAGAAGCTAGCGGGGGGGGCCCCTCCAGCACAGATACGCAGTATTTT. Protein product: CASSPEASGGGPSSTDTQYF.